This TCR beta chain was sequenced for a study of PD-1 blockade in classical Hodgkin lymphoma. Assay used: immunoSEQ multiplex PCR; TCRdb lists only in-frame clones, some missing. The table lists around 25,000 clones, approximately 80% of them singletons. CDR3 length equals 12 residues. The V and J ends lost 7 bases and 2 bases respectively, with 12 bases between them. The germline V gene has CDR1 SQVTM and CDR2 ANQGSEA. Every one of the patients relapsed after autologous stem cell transplantation (brentuximab vedotin exposure was variable). The study recorded best responses of complete response, partial response or progressive disease.

The clonotype was recovered from a human donor with classical Hodgkin lymphoma. The chain is built from TRBV29-1 and TRBJ2-7; perhaps TRBD1 as D (6 bases). Sample: peripheral blood mononuclear cells (PBMCs), taken at baseline. In nucleotides, the CDR3 is TGCAGCGGGTCTCAGGGGACCTACGAGCAGTACTTC. It yields the protein CSGSQGTYEQYF.